Listed below are T cell receptor beta chains from one sample, sequenced in a study of blood T cell repertoires in COVID-19. TCRdb keeps only in-frame clones here, not all; method: immunoSEQ multiplex PCR. The sample lists roughly 50,000 clones; 89% were seen once. What was sequenced was peripheral blood. The receptor set was obtained from a human donor in a cohort sampled during active COVID-19. Each CDR3 is given with its conserved first and last residue. A D gene is named only where the DNA matches it firmly. Clone size is given for some rows only: seen once, a few or many times, or a class if the clone is expanded.

J gene,V gene,clone size,D gene,CDR3 protein,CDR3 DNA
TRBJ2-5,TRBV9,-,-,CASSVGARKETQYF,TGTGCCAGCAGCGTAGGTGCGAGAAAAGAGACCCAGTACTTC
TRBJ2-3,TRBV7-9,-,TRBD2,CASSPGTRQYF,TGTGCCAGCAGCCCCGGGACTAGGCAGTATTTT
TRBJ2-3,TRBV4-3,-,TRBD1,CASSQEGRQGTDTQYF,TGCGCCAGCAGCCAAGAGGGCCGACAGGGGACAGATACGCAGTATTTT
TRBJ2-3,TRBV7-3,-,TRBD1,CASSSGQGGTDTQYF,TGTGCCAGCAGCTCGGGACAGGGTGGGACAGATACGCAGTATTTT
TRBJ1-4,TRBV30,once,-,CAWQGFDEKLFF,TGTGCCTGGCAGGGGTTTGACGAAAAACTGTTTTTT
TRBJ2-7,TRBV11-2,-,-,CASSPGWRGNYEQYF,TGTGCCAGCAGCCCCGGCTGGCGGGGTAATTACGAGCAGTACTTC
TRBJ1-2,TRBV19,once,-,CASSPWDKSNYGYTF,TGTGCCAGTAGTCCCTGGGACAAATCTAACTATGGCTACACCTTC
TRBJ2-5,TRBV5-6,-,TRBD2,CASSKTSGGSETQYF,TGTGCCAGCAGCAAGACTAGCGGGGGGAGTGAGACCCAGTACTTC
TRBJ1-2,TRBV18,-,TRBD1,CASSLAQGNGYGYTF,TGTGCCAGCTCACTAGCACAGGGGAATGGCTATGGCTACACCTTC
TRBJ1-2,TRBV30,-,TRBD1,CAWSPSGQGGGYTF,TGTGCCTGGAGTCCATCCGGACAGGGGGGTGGCTACACCTTC
TRBJ2-7,TRBV30,-,TRBD2,CAFSAGGSSYEQYF,TGTGCCTTTTCAGCGGGGGGGTCCTCCTACGAGCAGTACTTC
TRBJ1-1,TRBV18,-,TRBD1,CASSPRGQGTGTEAFF,TGTGCCAGCTCACCACGAGGACAGGGGACTGGCACTGAAGCTTTCTTT
TRBJ1-4,TRBV3-1/TRBV3-2,-,-,CASSQDSTRGEKLFF,TGTGCCAGCAGCCAAGATTCGACGCGGGGTGAAAAACTGTTTTTT
TRBJ1-3,TRBV6-5,-,-,CASRQSSGNTIYF,TGTGCCAGCAGACAGTCCTCTGGAAACACCATATATTTT
TRBJ2-5,TRBV6-5,-,-,CASNGVSETQYF,TGTGCCAGCAACGGGGTGTCGGAGACCCAGTACTTC
TRBJ2-3,TRBV5-1,-,TRBD1,CASSWAGQGADTQYF,TGCGCCAGCAGCTGGGCAGGACAGGGGGCAGATACGCAGTATTTT
TRBJ1-4,TRBV2,-,TRBD1,CASSWDRGREKLFF,TGTGCCAGCAGTTGGGACAGGGGACGTGAAAAACTGTTTTTT
TRBJ1-3,TRBV12-5,-,TRBD1,CATSLGQLNSGNTIYF,TGTGCTACATCCTTGGGACAGCTGAACTCTGGAAACACCATATATTTT
TRBJ2-7,TRBV6-5,-,TRBD1,CASSPTGAWEQYF,TGTGCCAGCAGTCCCACAGGGGCATGGGAGCAGTACTTC
TRBJ1-5,TRBV21-1,-,-,CASSLDRINQPQHF,TGTGCCAGCAGCCTTGACAGGATCAATCAGCCCCAGCATTTT
TRBJ1-1,TRBV29-1,-,-,CSVEEGAWDTEAFF,TGCAGCGTTGAAGAGGGGGCTTGGGACACTGAAGCTTTCTTT
TRBJ2-1,TRBV7-8,-,-,CASSPRSRAYEQFF,TGTGCCAGCAGCCCAAGGTCCAGGGCATATGAGCAGTTCTTC